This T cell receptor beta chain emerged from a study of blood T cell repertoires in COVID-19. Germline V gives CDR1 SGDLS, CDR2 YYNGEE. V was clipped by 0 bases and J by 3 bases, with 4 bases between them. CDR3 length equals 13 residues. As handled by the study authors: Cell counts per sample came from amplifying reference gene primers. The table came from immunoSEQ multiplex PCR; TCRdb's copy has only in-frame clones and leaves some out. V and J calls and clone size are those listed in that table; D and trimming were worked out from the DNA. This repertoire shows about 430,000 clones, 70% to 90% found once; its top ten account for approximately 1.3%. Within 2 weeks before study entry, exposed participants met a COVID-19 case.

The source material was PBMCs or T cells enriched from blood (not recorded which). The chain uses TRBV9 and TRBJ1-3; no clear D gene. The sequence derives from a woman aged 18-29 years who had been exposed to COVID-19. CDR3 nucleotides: TGTGCCAGCAGCGTAGCCAGTGGAAACACCATATATTTT. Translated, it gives CASSVASGNTIYF.